The TCR beta chain under discussion was sequenced for a study of blood T cell repertoires in COVID-19 (dated by TCRdb to 2020 to 2021). With respect to the entire study: Samples from collaborators originated in the United States, Italy and Spain and spanned both the acute and convalescent phases of COVID-19. The samples were drawn from the first 160 participants of the ongoing ImmuneRACE study and from 1,254 subjects provided by 6 global collaborators. Subjects who had been exposed to COVID-19, were actively infected with it, or had recovered from it provided the deeply sampled blood TCRbeta repertoires that made up the dataset. A freely available public database, intended as a resource for researchers studying the immune response to SARS-CoV-2, is where the repertoires were released. Nearly every sample came with metadata listing a de-identified subject ID, COVID-19 status, age in years and sex. The prospective study material was composed of cDNA or gDNA derived from T cells, B-cell-depleted T cells, or PBMCs. Where available, HLA class I and class II types were taken from metadata supplied by the sample provider and were not determined by assay-based typing. Summary of the overall study and its limitations: The amount of clinical and demographic metadata varied by source and participant and was provided uncurated.

Whole blood was collected in K2EDTA tubes by collaborating institutions according to the institutions' own protocols. For TCRbeta analysis, collaborators shipped samples in one of three forms: frozen whole blood, isolated PBMCs, or DNA extracted from either of those sample types. This clone was seen more than once but under ten times. This receptor's antigen is unknown. There are no base qualities to consult, and no much larger clone falls within one base. Other DNA sequences from this sample encode an identical CDR3 as well. The immunoSEQ Assay, a bias-controlled multiplex PCR, was used to amplify TCRbeta CDR3 regions from genomic DNA. In the original analysis: The number of nucleated cells in each sample was estimated from the amplification of reference gene primers within the assay. To quantify the absolute abundance of each unique TCRbeta CDR3 rearrangement, sequence reads were collapsed and filtered. For each sample, productive Simpson clonality was calculated by taking the square root of Simpson's diversity index across productive rearrangements. In its TCRdb copy, this immuneACCESS table keeps in-frame sequences only and misses some clones. Where compared with another copy, unresolved V genes explain less than half of these, and the others have no known cause. That table gives V, J and clone size, and the DNA gave D and trimming. In all, the sample holds some 120,000 clones, and around 80% of those were seen once. Under 2.5% of the sample lies in the top ten.

Via the germline V gene (reference sequence), CDR1 is LGHDT and CDR2 YNNKEL. The CDR3 runs 14 residues from the cysteine to the phenylalanine. Only CDR3 DNA is held: 42 bases, read in frame from base 1. At the junction V is shortened by 1 base and J by 0 bases, with 6 bases in between. This chain joins TRBV3-1 (or the pseudogene TRBV3-2) to TRBJ1-1, with the D gene not confidently named. This TCR derives from a man in his 70s with acute or convalescent COVID-19. The sample was peripheral blood. CDR3 loop: CASSQGHLNTEAFF. Read as DNA, the sequence is TGTGCCAGCAGCCAAGGACACCTGAACACTGAAGCTTTCTTT.